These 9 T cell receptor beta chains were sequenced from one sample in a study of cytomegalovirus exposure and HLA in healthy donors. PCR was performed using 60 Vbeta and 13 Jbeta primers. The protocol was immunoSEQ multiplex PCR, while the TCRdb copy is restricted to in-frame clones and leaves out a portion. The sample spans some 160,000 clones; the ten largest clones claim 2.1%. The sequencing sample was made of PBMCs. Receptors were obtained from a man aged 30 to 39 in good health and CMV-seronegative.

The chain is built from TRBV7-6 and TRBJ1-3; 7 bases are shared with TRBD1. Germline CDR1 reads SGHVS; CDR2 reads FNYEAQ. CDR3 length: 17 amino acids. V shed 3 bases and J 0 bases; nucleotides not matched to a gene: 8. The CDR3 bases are TGTGCCAGCAGCTTCCTACAGGGGATCCACTCTGGAAACACCATATATTTT. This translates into CASSFLQGIHSGNTIYF.

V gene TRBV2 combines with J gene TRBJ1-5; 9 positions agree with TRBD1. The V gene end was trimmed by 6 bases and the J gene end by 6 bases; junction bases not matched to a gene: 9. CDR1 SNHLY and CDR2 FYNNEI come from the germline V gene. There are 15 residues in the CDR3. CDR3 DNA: TGTGCCAGCAGGGGACAGGGAACGGGACCTCAGCCCCAGCATTTT. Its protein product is CASRGQGTGPQPQHF.

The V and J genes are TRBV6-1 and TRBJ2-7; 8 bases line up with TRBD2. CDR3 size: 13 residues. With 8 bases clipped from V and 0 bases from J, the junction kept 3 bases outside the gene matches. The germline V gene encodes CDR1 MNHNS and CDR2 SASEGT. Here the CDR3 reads CASFSGISYEQYF. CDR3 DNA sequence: TGTGCCAGCTTTAGCGGGATCTCCTACGAGCAGTACTTC.

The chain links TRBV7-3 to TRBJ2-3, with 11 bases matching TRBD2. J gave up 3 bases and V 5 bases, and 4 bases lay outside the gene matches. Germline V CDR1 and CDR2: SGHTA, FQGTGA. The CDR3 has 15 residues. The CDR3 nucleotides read TGTGCCAGCAGCGCGTCTAGCGGGAGGACAGATACGCAGTATTTT. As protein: CASSASSGRTDTQYF.

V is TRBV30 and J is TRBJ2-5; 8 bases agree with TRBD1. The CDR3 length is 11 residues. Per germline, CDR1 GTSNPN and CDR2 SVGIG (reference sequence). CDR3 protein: CGTGMAETQYF. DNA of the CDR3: TGTGGGACAGGGATGGCGGAGACCCAGTACTTC.

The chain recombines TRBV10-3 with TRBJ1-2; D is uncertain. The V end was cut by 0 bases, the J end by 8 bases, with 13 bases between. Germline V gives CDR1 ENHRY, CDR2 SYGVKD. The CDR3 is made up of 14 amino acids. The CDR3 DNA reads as TGTGCCATCAGTGAGTCGGAAAATTGGCGGGGCTACACCTTC. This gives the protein CAISESENWRGYTF.

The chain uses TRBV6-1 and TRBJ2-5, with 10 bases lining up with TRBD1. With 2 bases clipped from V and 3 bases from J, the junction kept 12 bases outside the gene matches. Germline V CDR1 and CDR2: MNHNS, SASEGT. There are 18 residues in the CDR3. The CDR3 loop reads CASSEKGTGVTVEETQYF. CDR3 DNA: TGTGCCAGCAGTGAAAAGGGGACAGGGGTTACCGTTGAAGAGACCCAGTACTTC.

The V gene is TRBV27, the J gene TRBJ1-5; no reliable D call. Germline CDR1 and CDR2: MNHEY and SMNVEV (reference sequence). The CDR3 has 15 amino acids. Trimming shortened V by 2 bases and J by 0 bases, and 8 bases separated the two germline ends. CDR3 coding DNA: TGTGCCAGCAGTTTAACACAAAATAGCAATCAGCCCCAGCATTTT. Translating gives CASSLTQNSNQPQHF.

CDR3 sequence: CASSPLDRGVFNEQFF. The CDR3 nucleotides are TGTGCCAGCTCACCACTCGACAGGGGAGTTTTCAATGAGCAGTTCTTC. The J gene is TRBJ2-1, the V gene TRBV18; 8 bases line up with TRBD1. Germline CDR1 is KGHSH and CDR2 is LQKENI. With V trimmed by 1 base and J by 6 bases, 8 bases remained unmatched. CDR3 length equals 16 residues.